The 10 T cell receptor beta chains reported below all come from one sample, sequenced in a study of beta chain features in type 1 diabetes. Study-level points and caveats: When Type 1 diabetes patients were examined, their TCRB CDR3s proved moderately but significantly shorter in all four CD4+ subsets.

Reverse transcribing all isolated RNA meant expressed TCRB transcripts were sequenced. This table comes from immunoSEQ multiplex PCR, and its TCRdb copy is limited to in-frame clones, with some not included. The data hold about 230,000 clones, with 16% observed a single time. These receptors lack a known antigen. Sequenced: naive CD4+ T cells from blood. These receptors were obtained from a man aged 25 to 45 with type 1 diabetes.

This clone was found a few times. The chain joins TRBV9 to TRBJ2-7, with D unresolved. Germline-derived CDR1 and CDR2 are SGDLS and YYNGEE. V lost 3 bases, J lost 6 bases, and 13 bases lay in between. The CDR3 length is 13 residues. DNA of the CDR3: TGTGCCAGCAGCGCCCGTATAGGCGGCGAGCAGTACTTC. This codes for CASSARIGGEQYF.

This clone came up a few times. V and J are TRBV7-2 and TRBJ2-5; D remains unclear. Germline assignment: CDR1 SGHTA and CDR2 FQGNSA. The CDR3 contains 12 residues. V was cut by 5 bases and J by 8 bases, with 12 bases left in between. Here the CDR3 reads CASSPQTPTQYF. Written as DNA, the CDR3 is TGTGCCAGCAGCCCGCAGACCCCAACCCAGTACTTC. The full variable domain, with the rest looked up from reference TRBV7-2 and TRBJ2-5, is GAGVSQSPSNKVTEKGKDVELRCDPISGHTALYWYRQSLGQGLEFLIYFQGNSAPDKSGLPSDRFSAERTGGSVSTLTIQRTQQEDSAVYLCASSPQTPTQYFGPGTRLLVL.

This clone came up a few times. The chain couples TRBV7-2 to TRBJ2-7; no definite D call. The germline CDR1 and CDR2 sequences are SGHTA and FQGNSA. V gave up 3 bases and J gave up 2 bases, with 2 bases separating them. The CDR3 sequence is 11 residues long. The CDR3 loop reads CASSFTYEQYF. The CDR3 bases are TGTGCCAGCAGCTTTACCTACGAGCAGTACTTC.

The chain employs TRBV7-2 and TRBJ1-4; D remains unclear. The CDR3 length is 12 residues. V lost 4 bases, J lost 13 bases, and 13 bases lay in between. From germline, CDR1 is SGHTA and CDR2 FQGNSA. The CDR3 bases are TGTGCCAGCAGCTCCCCAGTAGGTGGACTGTTTTTT. This translates into CASSSPVGGLFF.

In this sample, this clone turned up a few times. The chain has TRBV29-1 and TRBJ2-2, with D hard to call. The CDR3 extends over 12 amino acids. Germline CDR1 is SQVTM and CDR2 is ANQGSEA. Trimming took off 6 bases at V and 0 bases at J, with 5 bases between the two ends. This CDR3 is CSVTANTGELFF. The DNA of the CDR3 is TGCAGCGTGACTGCGAACACCGGGGAGCTGTTTTTT.

This clone appeared a few times. The chain carries TRBV15 and TRBJ1-2; the D is unclear. Germline V CDR1 and CDR2: LNHNV, YYDKDF (reference sequence). V gave up 0 bases and J gave up 0 bases, with 8 bases separating them. There are 15 residues in the CDR3. CDR3 protein: CATSREVLANYGYTF. CDR3 in DNA: TGTGCCACCAGCAGAGAGGTCCTAGCTAACTATGGCTACACCTTC.

The chain recombines TRBV30 with TRBJ1-1; D unresolved. V was cut by 2 bases and J by 1 base, with 8 bases left in between. The V gene's germline CDR1 is GTSNPN and CDR2 SVGIG (reference sequence). The CDR3 runs 13 residues. For the CDR3, the DNA is TGTGCCTGGAGTTCAGGTTGGAACACTGAAGCTTTCTTT. Translated: CAWSSGWNTEAFF.

The chain is built from TRBV7-9 and TRBJ1-1, with 8 bases lining up with TRBD1. Germline-derived CDR1 and CDR2 are SEHNR and FQNEAQ (reference sequence). CDR3 length: 15 residues. J lost 1 base, V lost 2 bases, and 3 bases had no gene match. The DNA of the CDR3 is TGTGCCAGCAGCTTACCGGGACAGGAGAACACTGAAGCTTTCTTT. Its protein product is CASSLPGQENTEAFF.

V and J are TRBV4-2 and TRBJ2-7; either TRBD1 or TRBD2 may supply D (5 bases each). Germline V gene data show CDR1 as LGHNA and CDR2 as YNFKEQ. Deletions cut 0 bases from V and 2 bases from J, with 14 bases between. The CDR3 runs to 16 residues. The DNA of the CDR3 is TGTGCCAGCAGCCAAGATGGGACCACCATCCCCTACGAGCAGTACTTC. Amino acids: CASSQDGTTIPYEQYF.

The chain combines TRBV15 with TRBJ1-5; D ambiguous. There are 14 residues in the CDR3. The germline V gene has CDR1 LNHNV and CDR2 YYDKDF (reference sequence). Trimming shortened V by 1 base and J by 3 bases, and 7 bases separated the two germline ends. CDR3 coding DNA: TGTGCCACCAGCAGAGTGCAGGCCAATCAGCCCCAGCATTTT. It is translated as CATSRVQANQPQHF.